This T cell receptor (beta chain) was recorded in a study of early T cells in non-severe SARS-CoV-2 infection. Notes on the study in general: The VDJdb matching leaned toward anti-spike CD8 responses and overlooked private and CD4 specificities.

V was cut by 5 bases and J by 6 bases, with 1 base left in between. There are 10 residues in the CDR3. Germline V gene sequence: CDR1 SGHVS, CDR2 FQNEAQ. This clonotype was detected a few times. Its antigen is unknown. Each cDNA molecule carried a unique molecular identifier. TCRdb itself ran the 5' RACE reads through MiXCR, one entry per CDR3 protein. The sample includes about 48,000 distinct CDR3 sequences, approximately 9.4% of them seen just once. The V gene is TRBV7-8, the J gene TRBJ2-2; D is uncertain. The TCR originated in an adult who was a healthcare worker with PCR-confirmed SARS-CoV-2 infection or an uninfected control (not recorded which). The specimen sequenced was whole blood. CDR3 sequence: CASSPGELFF. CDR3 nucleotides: TGTGCCAGCAGCCCCGGGGAGCTGTTTTTT. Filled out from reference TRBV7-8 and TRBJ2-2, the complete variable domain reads GAGVSQSPRYKVAKRGQDVALRCDPISGHVSLFWYQQALGQGPEFLTYFQNEAQLDKSGLPSDRFFAERPEGSVSTLKIQRTQQEDSAVYLCASSPGELFFGEGSRLTVL.